This paragraph covers one T cell receptor beta chain sequence. Produced via immunoSEQ multiplex PCR; TCRdb's table is partial and in-frame only. Here the sample spans approximately 490,000 clones, approximately 80% being singletons. The sample comes from a study of shared T cell receptors in the human thymus. This same sample was also taken into another study, of human thymus T cells. As that study records: Corrective heart surgery yielded the resections from which the thymus tissue came. Related studies noted strongly shared thymic repertoires across unrelated people.

Material: thymocytes. The sequence came from a boy under two years old with a congenital heart defect.

CDR3 DNA: TGTGCCAGCAGCTTAATCCCGGGACAGGGACCCCGAGAGGACACCGGGGAGCTGTTTTTT. Protein sequence: CASSLIPGQGPREDTGELFF. This chain connects TRBV14 to TRBJ2-2; the match to TRBD1 covers 9 bases. This CDR3 is built from 20 residues. J lost 3 bases, V lost 5 bases, and 19 bases had no gene match. Germline V CDR1 and CDR2: SGHDN, FVKESK. Looking up the rest from reference TRBV14 and TRBJ2-2 gives the full variable domain: EAGVTQFPSHSVIEKGQTVTLRCDPISGHDNLYWYRRVMGKEIKFLLHFVKESKQDESGMPNNRFLAERTGGTYSTLKVQPAELEDSGVYFCASSLIPGQGPREDTGELFFGEGSRLTVL.